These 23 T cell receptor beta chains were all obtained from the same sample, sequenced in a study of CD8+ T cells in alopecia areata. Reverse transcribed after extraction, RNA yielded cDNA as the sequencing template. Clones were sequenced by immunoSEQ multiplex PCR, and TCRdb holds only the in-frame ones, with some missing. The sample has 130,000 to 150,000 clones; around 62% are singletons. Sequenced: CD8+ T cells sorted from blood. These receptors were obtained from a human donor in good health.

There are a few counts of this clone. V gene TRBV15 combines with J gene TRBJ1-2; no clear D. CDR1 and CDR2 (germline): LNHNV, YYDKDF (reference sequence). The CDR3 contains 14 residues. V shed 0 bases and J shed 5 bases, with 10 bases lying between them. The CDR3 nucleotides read TGTGCCACCAGCAGAGATCGGGCGAATTATGGCTACACCTTC. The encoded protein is CATSRDRANYGYTF.

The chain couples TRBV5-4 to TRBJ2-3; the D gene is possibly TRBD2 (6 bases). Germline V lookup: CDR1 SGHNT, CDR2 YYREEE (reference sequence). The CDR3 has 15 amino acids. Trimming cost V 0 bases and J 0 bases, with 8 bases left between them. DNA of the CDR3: TGTGCCAGCAGCTTGGCGGAGGGAAGCACAGATACGCAGTATTTT. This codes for CASSLAEGSTDTQYF.

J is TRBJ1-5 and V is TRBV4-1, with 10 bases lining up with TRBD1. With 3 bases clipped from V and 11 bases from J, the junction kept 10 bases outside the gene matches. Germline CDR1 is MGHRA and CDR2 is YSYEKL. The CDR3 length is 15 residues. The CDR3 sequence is CASSQGQGSHRAQHF. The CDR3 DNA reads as TGCGCCAGCAGCCAGGGACAGGGGTCCCATAGAGCCCAGCATTTT.

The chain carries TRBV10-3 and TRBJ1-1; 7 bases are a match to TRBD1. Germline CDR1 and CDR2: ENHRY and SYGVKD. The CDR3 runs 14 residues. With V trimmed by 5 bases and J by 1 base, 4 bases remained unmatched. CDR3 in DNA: TGTGCCATCAGTTCAGGGACAGCGAACACTGAAGCTTTCTTT. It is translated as CAISSGTANTEAFF.

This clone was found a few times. This chain's CDR3 is CASSLGTPSGGYGEQYF. The CDR3 nucleotides read TGTGCCAGCAGCTTAGGGACCCCTAGCGGGGGTTACGGGGAGCAGTACTTC. The V call is TRBV7-9, the J call TRBJ2-7, with 10 bases matching TRBD2. Germline lookup yields CDR1 SEHNR and CDR2 FQNEAQ (reference sequence). Germline trimming cut 1 base from V and 7 bases from J; bases unmatched to any gene: 13. CDR3 length: 17 residues. Complete variable domain (other parts from reference TRBV7-9 and TRBJ2-7): DTGVSQNPRHKITKRGQNVTFRCDPISEHNRLYWYRQTLGQGPEFLTYFQNEAQLEKSRLLSDRFSAERPKGSFSTLEIQRTEQGDSAMYLCASSLGTPSGGYGEQYFGPGTRLTVT.

The CDR3 nucleotides read TGTGCCAGTAGTATAGGGCGGAACAATGAGCAGTTCTTC. It yields the protein CASSIGRNNEQFF. The chain has TRBV19 and TRBJ2-1; D is ambiguous. Trimming removed 1 base at V and 5 bases at J, with 6 bases between. Germline CDR1 and CDR2: LNHDA and SQIVND (reference sequence). The CDR3 totals 13 residues.

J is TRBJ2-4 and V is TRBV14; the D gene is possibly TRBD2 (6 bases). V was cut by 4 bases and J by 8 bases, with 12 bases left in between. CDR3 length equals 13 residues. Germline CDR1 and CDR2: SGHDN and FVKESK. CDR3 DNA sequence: TGTGCCAGCAGCCCGACGCGGAGGGACATTCAGTACTTC. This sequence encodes CASSPTRRDIQYF.

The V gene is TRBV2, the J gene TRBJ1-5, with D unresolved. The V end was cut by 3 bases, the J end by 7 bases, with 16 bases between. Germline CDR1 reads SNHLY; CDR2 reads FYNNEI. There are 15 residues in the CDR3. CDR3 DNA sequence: TGTGCCAGCAGTGATTCGCCCGGGGTATGGCAGCCCCAGCATTTT. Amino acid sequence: CASSDSPGVWQPQHF.

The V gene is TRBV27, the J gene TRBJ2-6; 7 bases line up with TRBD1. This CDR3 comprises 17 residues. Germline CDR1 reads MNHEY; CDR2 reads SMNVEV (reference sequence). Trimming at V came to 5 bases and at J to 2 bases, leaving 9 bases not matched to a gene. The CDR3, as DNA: TGTGCCAGCAGTCAGGGACAGCCTTCGACTGGGGCCAACGTCCTGACTTTC. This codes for CASSQGQPSTGANVLTF. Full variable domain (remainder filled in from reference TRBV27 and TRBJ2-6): EAQVTQNPRYLITVTGKKLTVTCSQNMNHEYMSWYRQDPGLGLRQIYYSMNVEVTDKGDVPEGYKVSRKEKRNFPLILESPSPNQTSLYFCASSQGQPSTGANVLTFGAGSRLTVL.

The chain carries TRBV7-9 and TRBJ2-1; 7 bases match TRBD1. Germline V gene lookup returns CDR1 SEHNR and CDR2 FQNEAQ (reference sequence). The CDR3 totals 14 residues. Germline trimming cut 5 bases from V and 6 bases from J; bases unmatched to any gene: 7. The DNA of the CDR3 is TGTGCCAGCAGCCCGAGGGACAGTCGCAATGAGCAGTTCTTC. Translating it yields CASSPRDSRNEQFF.

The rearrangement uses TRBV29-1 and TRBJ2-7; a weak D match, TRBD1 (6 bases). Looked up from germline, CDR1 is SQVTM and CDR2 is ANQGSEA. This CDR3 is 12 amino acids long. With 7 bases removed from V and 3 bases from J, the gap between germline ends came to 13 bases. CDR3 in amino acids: CSARQADYEQYF. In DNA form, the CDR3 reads TGCAGCGCCAGACAGGCGGACTACGAGCAGTACTTC.

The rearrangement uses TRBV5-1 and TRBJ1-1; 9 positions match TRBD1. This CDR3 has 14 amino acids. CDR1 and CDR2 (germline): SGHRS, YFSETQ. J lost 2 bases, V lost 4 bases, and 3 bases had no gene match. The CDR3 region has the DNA TGCGCCAGCAGCGTAACAGGGGGCAACACTGAAGCTTTCTTT. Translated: CASSVTGGNTEAFF.

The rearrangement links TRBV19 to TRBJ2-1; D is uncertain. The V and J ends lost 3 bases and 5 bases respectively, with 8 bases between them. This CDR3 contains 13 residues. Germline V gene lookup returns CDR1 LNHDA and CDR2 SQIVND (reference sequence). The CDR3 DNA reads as TGTGCCAGTAGTATCCTCCAAAACAATGAGCAGTTCTTC. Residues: CASSILQNNEQFF.

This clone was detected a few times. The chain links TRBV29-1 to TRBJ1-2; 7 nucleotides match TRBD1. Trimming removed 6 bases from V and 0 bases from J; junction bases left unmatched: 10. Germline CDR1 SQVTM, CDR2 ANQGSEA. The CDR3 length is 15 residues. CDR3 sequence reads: CSVLAGDRTNYGYTF. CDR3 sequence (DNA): TGCAGCGTATTAGCTGGGGACAGAACTAACTATGGCTACACCTTC.

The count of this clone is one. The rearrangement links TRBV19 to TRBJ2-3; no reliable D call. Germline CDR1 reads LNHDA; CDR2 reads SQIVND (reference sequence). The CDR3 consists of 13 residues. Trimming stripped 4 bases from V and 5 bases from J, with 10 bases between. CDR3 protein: CASSTLHGDTQYF. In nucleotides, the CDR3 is TGTGCCAGTAGTACTCTACACGGAGATACGCAGTATTTT.

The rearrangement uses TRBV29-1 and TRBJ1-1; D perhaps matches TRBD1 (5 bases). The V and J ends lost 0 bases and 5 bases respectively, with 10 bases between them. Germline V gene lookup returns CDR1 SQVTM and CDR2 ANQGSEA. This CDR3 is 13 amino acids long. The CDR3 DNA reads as TGCAGCGTTGAAGAAGGGGCTACGACTGAAGCTTTCTTT. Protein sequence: CSVEEGATTEAFF.

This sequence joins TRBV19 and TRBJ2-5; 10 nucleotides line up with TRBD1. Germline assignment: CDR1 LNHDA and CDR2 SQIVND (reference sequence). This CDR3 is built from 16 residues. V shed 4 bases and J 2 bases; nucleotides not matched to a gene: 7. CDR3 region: CASSRITGQGQETQYF. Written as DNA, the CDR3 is TGTGCCAGTAGTAGGATCACGGGACAGGGGCAAGAGACCCAGTACTTC.

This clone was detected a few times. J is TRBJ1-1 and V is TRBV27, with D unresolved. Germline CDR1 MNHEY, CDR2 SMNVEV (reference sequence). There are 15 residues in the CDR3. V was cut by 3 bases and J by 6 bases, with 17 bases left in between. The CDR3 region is CASSFHTGIGAEAFF. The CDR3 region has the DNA TGTGCCAGCAGTTTTCACACCGGAATTGGGGCTGAAGCTTTCTTT.

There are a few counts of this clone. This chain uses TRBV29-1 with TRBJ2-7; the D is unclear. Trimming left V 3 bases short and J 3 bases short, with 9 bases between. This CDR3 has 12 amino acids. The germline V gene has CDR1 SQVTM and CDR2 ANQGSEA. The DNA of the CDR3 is TGCAGCGTTGAGGTAGGAAACTACGAGCAGTACTTC. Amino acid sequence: CSVEVGNYEQYF.

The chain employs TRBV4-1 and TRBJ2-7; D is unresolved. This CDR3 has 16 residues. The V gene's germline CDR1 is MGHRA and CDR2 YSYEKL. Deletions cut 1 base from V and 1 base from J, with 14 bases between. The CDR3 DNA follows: TGCGCCAGCAGCCAAGCTATCCAGACTGGGTCCTACGAGCAGTACTTC. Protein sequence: CASSQAIQTGSYEQYF.

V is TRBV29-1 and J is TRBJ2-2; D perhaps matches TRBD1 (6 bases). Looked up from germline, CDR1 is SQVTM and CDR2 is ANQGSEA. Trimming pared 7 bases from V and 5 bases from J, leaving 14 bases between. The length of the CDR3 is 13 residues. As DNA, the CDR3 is TGCAGCGGTCGGGACACTTGGACCGGGGAGCTGTTTTTT. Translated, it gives CSGRDTWTGELFF.

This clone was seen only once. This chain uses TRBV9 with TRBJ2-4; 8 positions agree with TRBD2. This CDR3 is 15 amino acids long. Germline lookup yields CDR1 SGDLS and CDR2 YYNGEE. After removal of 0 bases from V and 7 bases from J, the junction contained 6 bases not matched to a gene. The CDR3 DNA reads TGTGCCAGCAGCGTAGGCGGAGGCGGGGGGAACATTCAGTACTTC. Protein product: CASSVGGGGGNIQYF.

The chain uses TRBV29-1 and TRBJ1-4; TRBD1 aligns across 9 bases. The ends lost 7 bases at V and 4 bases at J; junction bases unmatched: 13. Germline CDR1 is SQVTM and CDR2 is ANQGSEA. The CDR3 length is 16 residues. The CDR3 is CSEYRGRLPINEKLFF. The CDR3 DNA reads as TGCAGCGAGTACAGGGGGCGGCTTCCCATTAATGAAAAACTGTTTTTT.